Each of the 29 T cell receptor beta chains below was sequenced from the same sample in a study of identifying expanded T cells in peripheral blood. Repertoires were generated with immunoSEQ multiplex PCR, while TCRdb's copy carries only in-frame clones and drops some. The repertoire includes 70,000 to 100,000 clones, about 86% of them detected once, and over 5% sits in the top ten. Sequencing was carried out using blood. These receptor sequences come from a person aged 18 to 75 in good health.

The chain joins TRBV7-7 to TRBJ2-5; 14 positions match TRBD2. The V and J ends lost 1 base and 4 bases, in that order; junction bases with no gene match: 2. Per the germline V gene, CDR1 is SSHAT and CDR2 is FNYEAQ (reference sequence). CDR3 length: 16 amino acids. The chain's CDR3 is CASSLGGTSGGETQYF. CDR3 sequence (DNA): TGTGCCAGCAGCTTAGGCGGGACTAGCGGGGGAGAGACCCAGTACTTC.

The chain employs TRBV11-2 and TRBJ1-2; D gene ambiguous. V was trimmed by 4 bases and J by 5 bases, leaving 8 bases between them. Germline CDR1 SGHAT, CDR2 FQNNGV. The CDR3 loop spans 12 amino acids. In nucleotides, the CDR3 is TGTGCCAGCAGCTCGGTTTATTATGGCTACACCTTC. This sequence encodes CASSSVYYGYTF.

The chain uses TRBV5-1 and TRBJ1-6; no clear D gene. V lost 1 base, J lost 9 bases, and 8 bases lay in between. The CDR3 has 13 amino acids. Germline-derived CDR1 and CDR2 are SGHRS and YFSETQ. The CDR3 region is CASSLFPGSPLHF. CDR3 nucleotide sequence: TGCGCCAGCAGCTTGTTTCCAGGTTCACCCCTCCACTTT.

The chain links TRBV10-1 to TRBJ1-2; weak D call: TRBD1 (5 bases). CDR1 and CDR2 (germline): WNHNN, SYGVQD (reference sequence). This CDR3 is 15 amino acids long. V was clipped by 3 bases and J by 7 bases, with 18 bases between them. The CDR3 sequence is CASSDSRRGIGGYTF. In nucleotides, the CDR3 is TGCGCCAGCAGTGACTCTCGGCGGGGGATAGGTGGCTACACCTTC.

This clone showed up just once. The V call is TRBV13, the J call TRBJ2-1, with 14 bases lining up with TRBD2. V was pared by 3 bases and J by 7 bases, with 11 bases of the junction left unmatched. CDR1 PRHDT and CDR2 FYEKMQ come from the germline V gene (reference sequence). CDR3 length: 18 residues. CDR3 DNA: TGTGCCAGCAGCTTGGACCCGCCGGGACTAGCGGGGGCTAATGAGCAGTTCTTC. Residues: CASSLDPPGLAGANEQFF.

The rearrangement uses TRBV9 and TRBJ2-2; TRBD2 matches 11 bases. Germline V gene lookup returns CDR1 SGDLS and CDR2 YYNGEE. Trimming took 2 bases from V and 5 from J; bases not matched to a gene: 2. This CDR3 contains 15 residues. The CDR3 region has the DNA TGTGCCAGCAGCGTCGGGACTAGCGGTACCGGGGAGCTGTTTTTT. This gives the protein CASSVGTSGTGELFF.

The CDR3 loop is CASSQRQGAGYGYTF. CDR3 sequence (DNA): TGCGCCAGCAGCCAACGACAGGGGGCTGGCTATGGCTACACCTTC. This chain connects TRBV4-3 to TRBJ1-2; 10 positions agree with TRBD1. This CDR3 is built from 15 residues. J gave up 4 bases and V 2 bases, and 4 bases lay outside the gene matches. The germline gives CDR1 LGHNA, CDR2 YSLEER.

In DNA, the CDR3 is TGCGCCAGCAGCCCGGGACAGGGGTTAGAGACCCAGTACTTC. This translates into CASSPGQGLETQYF. V and J are TRBV5-1 and TRBJ2-5; 10 nucleotides agree with TRBD1. V shed 4 bases, J shed 4 bases, and the junction held 4 bases outside the gene matches. Germline assignment: CDR1 SGHRS and CDR2 YFSETQ. The CDR3 sequence is 14 residues long.

The chain couples TRBV5-4 to TRBJ2-3, with 11 nucleotides matching TRBD1. V trimming: 2 bases; J trimming: 4 bases; junction bases outside the gene matches: 3. From germline, CDR1 is SGHNT and CDR2 YYREEE (reference sequence). This CDR3 has 15 amino acids. This CDR3 reads CASSLGQGAADTQYF. In DNA form, the CDR3 reads TGTGCCAGCAGCTTAGGACAGGGGGCGGCAGATACGCAGTATTTT.

The DNA for the CDR3 is TGTGCCAGCAGTGAGTTGGGCGGTAGGGAAGCTTTCTTT. It is translated as CASSELGGREAFF. The chain carries TRBV7-2 and TRBJ1-1; no firm D call. V dropped 6 bases and J dropped 8 bases, with 16 bases sitting between them. Germline V lookup: CDR1 SGHTA, CDR2 FQGNSA. The length of the CDR3 is 13 residues.

This chain uses TRBV4-1 with TRBJ1-2, with TRBD1 as a possible D gene (5 bases). This CDR3 region has 18 residues. Looked up from germline, CDR1 is MGHRA and CDR2 is YSYEKL. V was trimmed by 0 bases and J by 3 bases, leaving 20 bases between them. The CDR3 nucleotides are TGCGCCAGCAGCCAAGAATGGAGGCAGCTGGGGGTATACTATGGCTACACCTTC. Its translation is CASSQEWRQLGVYYGYTF.

The genes are TRBV11-3 and TRBJ1-4; D remains unclear. From germline, CDR1 is SGHNT and CDR2 YENEEA. With 5 bases removed from V and 5 bases from J, the gap between germline ends came to 9 bases. The CDR3 runs 13 residues. The CDR3 DNA reads as TGTGCCAGCAGCCCCCCCAACAATGAAAAACTGTTTTTT. It yields the protein CASSPPNNEKLFF.

This rearrangement joins TRBV19 to TRBJ2-3; TRBD1 is a possible D gene (7 bases). The CDR3 covers 15 residues. CDR1 and CDR2 from the germline V gene are LNHDA and SQIVND (reference sequence). Trimming stripped 6 bases from V and 4 bases from J, with 17 bases between. CDR3 region: CASREQGRGSDTQYF. DNA of the CDR3: TGTGCCAGTAGGGAACAGGGGCGGGGATCAGATACGCAGTATTTT.

The V and J genes are TRBV10-2 and TRBJ1-1, with D possibly matching TRBD1 (5 bases). V was shortened by 4 bases and J by 2 bases, with 11 bases between the two germline ends. The germline gives CDR1 WSHSY, CDR2 SAAADI. The CDR3 has 14 amino acids. This chain's CDR3 is CASSVSRGNTEAFF. The CDR3 bases are TGCGCCAGCAGTGTCAGCCGGGGCAACACTGAAGCTTTCTTT.

This chain uses TRBV7-6 with TRBJ2-4; 8 nucleotides agree with TRBD2. Losses at the gene ends were 5 bases for V and 9 bases for J; bases not matched to a gene: 6. Germline assignment: CDR1 SGHVS and CDR2 FNYEAQ. The CDR3 loop spans 13 amino acids. The CDR3 protein is CASSVTSGLIQYF. The CDR3 DNA follows: TGTGCCAGCAGCGTAACTAGCGGTCTCATTCAGTACTTC.

J is TRBJ1-2 and V is TRBV7-2, with D perhaps matching TRBD1 (5 bases). This CDR3 comprises 15 residues. The V and J ends lost 1 base and 5 bases respectively, with 14 bases between them. Germline V gene lookup returns CDR1 SGHTA and CDR2 FQGNSA. CDR3 sequence: CASSLGGRSLYGYTF. The CDR3 DNA reads as TGTGCCAGCAGCTTAGGGGGCCGGTCGCTTTATGGCTACACCTTC. Full variable domain (outside the CDR3, taken from reference TRBV7-2 and TRBJ1-2): GAGVSQSPSNKVTEKGKDVELRCDPISGHTALYWYRQSLGQGLEFLIYFQGNSAPDKSGLPSDRFSAERTGGSVSTLTIQRTQQEDSAVYLCASSLGGRSLYGYTFGSGTRLTVV.

This rearrangement joins TRBV18 to TRBJ2-7; D is possibly TRBD1 or TRBD2 (6 bases each). V lost 2 bases and J 2 bases, leaving 10 bases between the germline ends. Germline CDR1 is KGHSH and CDR2 is LQKENI. The CDR3 totals 14 residues. The CDR3 loop is CASSPGGRTYEQYF. The CDR3, as DNA: TGTGCCAGCTCACCAGGGGGGCGAACCTACGAGCAGTACTTC.

The V call is TRBV10-2, the J call TRBJ2-7, with a weak D call TRBD1 (5 bases). This CDR3 spans 15 amino acids. Germline V gives CDR1 WSHSY, CDR2 SAAADI. The V end was cut by 8 bases, the J end by 6 bases, with 23 bases between. Here the CDR3 DNA reads TGCGCCAGCGCCGACCCTCCTGACAGAGCTAGCGAGCAGTACTTC. Its protein is CASADPPDRASEQYF.

The gene calls are TRBV19 and TRBJ2-5; 10 bases are shared with TRBD1. Germline CDR1 and CDR2: LNHDA and SQIVND (reference sequence). After removal of 10 bases from V and 2 bases from J, the junction contained 22 bases not matched to a gene. The CDR3 length is 19 residues. As DNA, the CDR3 is TGTGCCACCCCCTGGAGTCCCGGGACAGGGGACCCTACTCAAGAGACCCAGTACTTC. This sequence encodes CATPWSPGTGDPTQETQYF.

V is TRBV6-5 and J is TRBJ1-5; D not certain. The V gene's germline CDR1 is MNHEY and CDR2 SVGAGI. With 0 bases removed from V and 3 bases from J, the gap between germline ends came to 9 bases. CDR3 length: 15 residues. The CDR3 DNA reads as TGTGCCAGCAGTTACTCTGGGGTTACCAATCAGCCCCAGCATTTT. The encoded protein is CASSYSGVTNQPQHF.

This clone was seen once. The chain uses TRBV19 and TRBJ1-2; tentatively, D is TRBD1 (6 bases). Germline values: CDR1 LNHDA, CDR2 SQIVND (reference sequence). V lost 5 bases and J 7 bases, leaving 17 bases between the germline ends. There are 14 residues in the CDR3. CDR3 sequence reads: CASSFIQGSFGYTF. The DNA for the CDR3 is TGTGCCAGTAGTTTTATCCAGGGGAGTTTTGGCTACACCTTC. The full variable domain, rest sourced from reference TRBV19 and TRBJ1-2, is DGGITQSPKYLFRKEGQNVTLSCEQNLNHDAMYWYRQDPGQGLRLIYYSQIVNDFQKGDIAEGYSVSREKKESFPLTVTSAQKNPTAFYLCASSFIQGSFGYTFGSGTRLTVV.

The chain employs TRBV4-3 and TRBJ1-5; TRBD1 is a possible D gene (5 bases). This CDR3 is 16 amino acids long. Trimming shortened V by 3 bases and J by 2 bases, and 14 bases separated the two germline ends. Germline V CDR1 and CDR2: LGHNA, YSLEER. CDR3 protein: CASSHARLGGNQPQHF. In DNA form, the CDR3 reads TGCGCCAGCAGCCACGCTAGGTTGGGGGGCAATCAGCCCCAGCATTTT.

In its sample, this clone was seen once. The gene calls are TRBV6-5 and TRBJ1-1; D gene unclear. The CDR3 runs to 14 residues. CDR1 is MNHEY, CDR2 SVGAGI, per germline. V was pared by 2 bases and J by 2 bases, with 9 bases between. CDR3 sequence: CASSYVPTNTEAFF. The CDR3 region has the DNA TGTGCCAGCAGTTACGTCCCGACTAACACTGAAGCTTTCTTT.

The chain has TRBV7-8 and TRBJ2-2, with D hard to call. Looked up from germline, CDR1 is SGHVS and CDR2 is FQNEAQ. V lost 7 bases to trimming and J lost 1 base, with 10 bases between them. There are 14 residues in the CDR3. The CDR3, as DNA: TGTGCCAGCATGGGTACGGGGAACACCGGGGAGCTGTTTTTT. Its translation is CASMGTGNTGELFF.

The chain combines TRBV5-6 with TRBJ2-7, with D maybe TRBD2 (5 bases). CDR1 and CDR2 from the germline V gene are SGHDT and YYEEEE. Trimming cost V 6 bases and J 3 bases, with 10 bases left between them. The CDR3 totals 12 residues. Here the CDR3 DNA reads TGTGCCAGCATGGGAGATAGCTACGAGCAGTACTTC. Translated, it gives CASMGDSYEQYF.

With respect to this clone: Other DNA sequences in the same sample also yield this CDR3. In DNA, the CDR3 is TGTGCCAGCAGTTACAGGGGAGGCCAGCCCCAGCATTTT. It is translated as CASSYRGGQPQHF. The chain is built from TRBV6-5 and TRBJ1-5, with D tentatively TRBD1 (5 bases). From germline, CDR1 is MNHEY and CDR2 SVGAGI. Between the trimmed V and J ends, which lost 2 bases and 7 bases, there was a span of 9 bases. The CDR3 runs 13 residues.

For this clone: Other DNA sequences in this specimen translate into the identical CDR3. The V and J genes are TRBV6-4 and TRBJ2-1, with 15 bases fitting TRBD2. This CDR3 has 15 amino acids. V lost 2 bases, J lost 7 bases, and 0 bases stayed unmatched. From germline, CDR1 is MRHNA and CDR2 SNTAGT. CDR3 coding DNA: TGTGCCAGCAGTGACGGGACTAGCGGGGGGAATGAGCAGTTCTTC. This sequence encodes CASSDGTSGGNEQFF.

This chain uses TRBV7-2 with TRBJ1-1; unclear D gene. V dropped 3 bases and J dropped 0 bases, with 8 bases sitting between them. This CDR3 region has 14 residues. CDR1 and CDR2 (germline): SGHTA, FQGNSA. DNA for the CDR3: TGTGCCAGCAGCTTGCAAATCATGAACACTGAAGCTTTCTTT. It yields the protein CASSLQIMNTEAFF.

Only one count was recorded for this clone. The rearrangement joins TRBV6-5 to TRBJ1-1, with unresolved D. The germline gives CDR1 MNHEY, CDR2 SVGAGI. V lost 11 bases, J lost 2 bases, and 15 bases lay in between. This CDR3 region has 13 residues. The CDR3 region is CAAKSDLNTEAFF. In nucleotides, the CDR3 is TGTGCCGCCAAGTCGGACCTAAACACTGAAGCTTTCTTT.